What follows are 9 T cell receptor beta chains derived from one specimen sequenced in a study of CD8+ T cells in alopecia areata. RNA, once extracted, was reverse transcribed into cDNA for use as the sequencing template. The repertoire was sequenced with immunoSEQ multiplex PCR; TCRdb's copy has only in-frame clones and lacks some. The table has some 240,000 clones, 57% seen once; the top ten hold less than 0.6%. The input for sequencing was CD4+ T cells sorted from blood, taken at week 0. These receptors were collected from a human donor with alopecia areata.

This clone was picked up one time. The CDR3 here is CASSLLTSGRAGDTQYF. The CDR3 DNA is TGTGCCAGCAGTTTACTGACCAGCGGGAGGGCTGGGGATACGCAGTATTTT. The gene calls are TRBV28 and TRBJ2-3, with 10 positions matching TRBD2. J lost 6 bases, V lost 2 bases, and 11 bases had no gene match. CDR3 length equals 17 residues. CDR1 is MDHEN and CDR2 is SYDVKM in the germline V gene. Full variable domain (missing parts from reference TRBV28 and TRBJ2-3): DVKVTQSSRYLVKRTGEKVFLECVQDMDHENMFWYRQDPGLGLRLIYFSYDVKMKEKGDIPEGYSVSREKKERFSLILESASTNQTSMYLCASSLLTSGRAGDTQYFGPGTRLTVL.

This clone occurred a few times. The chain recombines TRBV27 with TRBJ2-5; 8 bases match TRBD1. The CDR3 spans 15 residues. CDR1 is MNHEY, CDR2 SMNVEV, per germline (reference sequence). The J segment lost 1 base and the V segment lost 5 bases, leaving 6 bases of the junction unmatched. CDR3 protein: CASSRWTGSQETQYF. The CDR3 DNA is TGTGCCAGCAGTAGATGGACAGGGTCCCAAGAGACCCAGTACTTC.

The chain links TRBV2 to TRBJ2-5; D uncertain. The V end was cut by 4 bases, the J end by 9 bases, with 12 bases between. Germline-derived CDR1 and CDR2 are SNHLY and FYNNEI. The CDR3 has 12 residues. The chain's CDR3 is CASSATIQAQYF. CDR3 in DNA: TGTGCCAGCAGTGCAACCATCCAGGCCCAGTACTTC. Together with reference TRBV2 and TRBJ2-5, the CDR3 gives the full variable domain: EPEVTQTPSHQVTQMGQEVILRCVPISNHLYFYWYRQILGQKVEFLVSFYNNEISEKSEIFDDQFSVERPDGSNFTLKIRSTKLEDSAMYFCASSATIQAQYFGPGTRLLVL.

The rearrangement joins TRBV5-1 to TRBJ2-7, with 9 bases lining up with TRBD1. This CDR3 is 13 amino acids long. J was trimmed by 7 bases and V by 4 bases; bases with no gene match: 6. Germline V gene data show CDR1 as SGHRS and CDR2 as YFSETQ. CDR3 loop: CASSAGQGGEQYF. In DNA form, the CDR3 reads TGCGCCAGCAGCGCGGGACAGGGAGGAGAGCAGTACTTC.

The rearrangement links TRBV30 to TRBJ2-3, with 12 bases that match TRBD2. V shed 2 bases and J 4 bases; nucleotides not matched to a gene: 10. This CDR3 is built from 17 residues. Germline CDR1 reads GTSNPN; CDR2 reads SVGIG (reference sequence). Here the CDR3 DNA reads TGTGCCTGGAGTAGGATACGGACTAGCGGGATCTCAGATACGCAGTATTTT. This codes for CAWSRIRTSGISDTQYF.

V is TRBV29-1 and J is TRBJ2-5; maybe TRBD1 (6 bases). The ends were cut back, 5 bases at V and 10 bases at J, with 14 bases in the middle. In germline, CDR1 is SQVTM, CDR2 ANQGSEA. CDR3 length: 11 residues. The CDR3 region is CSVHFQGIQYF. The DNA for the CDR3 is TGCAGCGTTCACTTCCAGGGGATCCAGTACTTC.

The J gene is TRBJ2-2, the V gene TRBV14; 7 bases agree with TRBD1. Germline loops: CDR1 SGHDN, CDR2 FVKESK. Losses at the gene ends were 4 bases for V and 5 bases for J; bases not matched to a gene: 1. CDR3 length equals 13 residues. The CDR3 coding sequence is TGTGCCAGCAGCCTGGACAGGACCGGGGAGCTGTTTTTT. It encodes CASSLDRTGELFF.

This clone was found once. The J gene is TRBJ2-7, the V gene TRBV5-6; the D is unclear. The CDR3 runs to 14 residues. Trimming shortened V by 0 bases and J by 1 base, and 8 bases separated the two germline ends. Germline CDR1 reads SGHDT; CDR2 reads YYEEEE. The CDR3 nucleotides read TGTGCCAGCAGCTTGGTTTTTAGATCCTACGAGCAGTACTTC. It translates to CASSLVFRSYEQYF.

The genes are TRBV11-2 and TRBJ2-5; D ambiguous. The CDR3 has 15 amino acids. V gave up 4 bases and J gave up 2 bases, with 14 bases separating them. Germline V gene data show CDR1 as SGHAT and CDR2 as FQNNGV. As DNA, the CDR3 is TGTGCCAGCAGCTCCGGAAGGGCAGTACAAGAGACCCAGTACTTC. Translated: CASSSGRAVQETQYF.